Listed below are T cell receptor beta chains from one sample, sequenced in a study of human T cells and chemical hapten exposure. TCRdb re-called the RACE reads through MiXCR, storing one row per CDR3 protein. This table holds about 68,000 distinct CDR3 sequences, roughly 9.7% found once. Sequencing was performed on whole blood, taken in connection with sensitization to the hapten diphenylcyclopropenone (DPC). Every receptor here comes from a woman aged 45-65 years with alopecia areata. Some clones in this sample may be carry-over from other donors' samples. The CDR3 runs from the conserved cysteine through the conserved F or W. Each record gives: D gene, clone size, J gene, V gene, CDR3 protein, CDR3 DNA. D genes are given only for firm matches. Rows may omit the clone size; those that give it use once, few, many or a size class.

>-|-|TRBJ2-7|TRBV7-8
CASSTRGYEQYF
TGTGCCAGCAGCACCAGGGGTTACGAGCAGTACTTC
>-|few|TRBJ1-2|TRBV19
CASGAGGGYGYTF
TGTGCCAGCGGCGCGGGGGGCGGATATGGCTACACCTTC
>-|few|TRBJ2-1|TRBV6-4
CASSDTRGLSGNEQFF
TGTGCCAGCAGTGACACTAGGGGTCTTTCGGGGAATGAGCAGTTCTTC
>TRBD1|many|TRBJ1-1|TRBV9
CASGRDRANTEAFF
TGTGCCAGCGGAAGGGACAGGGCGAACACTGAAGCTTTCTTT
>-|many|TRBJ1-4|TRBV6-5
CASSGGLPGEKLFF
TGTGCCAGCAGTGGGGGCCTCCCTGGGGAAAAACTGTTTTTT
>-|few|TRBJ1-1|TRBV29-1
CSVGQVNTEAFF
TGCAGCGTTGGACAGGTCAACACTGAAGCTTTCTTT
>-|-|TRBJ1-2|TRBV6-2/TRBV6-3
CASSPMDSYYGYTF
TGTGCCAGCAGCCCCATGGACAGTTACTATGGCTACACCTTC
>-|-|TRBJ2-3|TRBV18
CASSPLRQGTSTDTQYF
TGTGCCAGCTCACCTCTTCGGCAGGGGACTAGCACAGATACGCAGTATTTT
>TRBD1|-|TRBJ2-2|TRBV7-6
CASSLNQGANTGELFF
TGTGCCAGCAGCCTCAACCAGGGGGCTAACACCGGGGAGCTGTTTTTT
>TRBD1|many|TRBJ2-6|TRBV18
CASSLLRDRGNSGANVLTF
TGTGCCAGCTCACTTCTCCGGGACAGGGGAAACTCTGGGGCCAACGTCCTGACTTTC
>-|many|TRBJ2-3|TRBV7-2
CASSWLSTDTQYF
TGTGCCAGCAGCTGGCTGAGCACAGATACGCAGTATTTT
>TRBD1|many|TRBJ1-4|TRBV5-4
CASSSRDRAEKLFF
TGTGCCAGCAGCTCCCGGGACAGGGCCGAAAAACTGTTTTTT
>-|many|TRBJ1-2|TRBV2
CASRMMQGSYGYTF
TGTGCCAGCAGGATGATGCAGGGCTCCTATGGCTACACCTTC
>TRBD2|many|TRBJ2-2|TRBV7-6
CASSSPRGGRANTGELFF
TGTGCCAGCAGCTCCCCCCGGGGGGGGCGGGCTAACACCGGGGAGCTGTTTTTT
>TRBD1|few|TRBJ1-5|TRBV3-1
CASSQHAGTGNQPQHF
TGTGCCAGCAGCCAACACGCCGGGACAGGCAATCAGCCCCAGCATTTT
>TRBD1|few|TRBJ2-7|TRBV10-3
CAIRMDTGVYEQYF
TGTGCCATCAGGATGGACACAGGGGTTTACGAGCAGTACTTC
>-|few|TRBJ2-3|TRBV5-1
CASSPQGTDTQYF
TGCGCCAGCAGCCCGCAGGGGACAGATACGCAGTATTTT
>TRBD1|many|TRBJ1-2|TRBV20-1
CSASRDSYGYTF
TGCAGTGCTAGTAGGGACAGTTATGGCTACACCTTC
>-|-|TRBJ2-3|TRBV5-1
CASSPQTDTQYF
TGCGCCAGCAGTCCCCAGACAGATACGCAGTATTTT
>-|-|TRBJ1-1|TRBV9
CASSVAMNTEAFF
TGTGCCAGCAGCGTTGCCATGAACACTGAAGCTTTCTTT
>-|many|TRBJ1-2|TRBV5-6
CASSFRQGRIYGYTF
TGTGCCAGCAGCTTCAGGCAGGGGAGGATCTATGGCTACACCTTC
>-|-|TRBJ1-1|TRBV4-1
CASSQVSGNTEAFF
TGCGCCAGCAGCCAAGTGTCGGGGAACACTGAAGCTTTCTTT
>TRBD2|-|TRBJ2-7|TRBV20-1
CSARYSSGIISYEQYF
TGCAGTGCTAGATACTCCAGCGGGATCATCTCCTACGAGCAGTACTTC
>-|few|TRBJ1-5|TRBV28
CASTQLGRNQPQHF
TGTGCCAGCACCCAGTTAGGGCGGAATCAGCCCCAGCATTTT
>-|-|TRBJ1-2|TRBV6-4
CASSEYFGHAGGYTF
TGTGCCAGCAGTGAATACTTTGGGCACGCGGGAGGCTACACCTTC
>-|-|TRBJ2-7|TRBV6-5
CASSYSEGPDYEQYF
TGTGCCAGCAGTTACTCGGAGGGCCCAGACTACGAGCAGTACTTC
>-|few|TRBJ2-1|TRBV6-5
CASSYRDIFINEQFF
TGTGCCAGCAGTTACAGGGACATCTTTATCAATGAGCAGTTCTTC
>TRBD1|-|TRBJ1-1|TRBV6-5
CASRNGGQENTEAFF
TGTGCCAGCAGGAATGGGGGACAGGAAAACACTGAAGCTTTCTTT
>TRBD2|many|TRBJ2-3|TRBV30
CAWSTSGSTDTQYF
TGTGCCTGGAGCACTAGCGGGAGCACAGATACGCAGTATTTT
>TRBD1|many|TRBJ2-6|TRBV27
CASRTGTEKSRGVNVLTF
TGTGCCAGCAGAACCGGGACAGAGAAGTCTCGAGGGGTCAACGTCCTGACTTTC
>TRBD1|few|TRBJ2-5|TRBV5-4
CASSTGQGRQETQYF
TGTGCCAGCAGCACGGGACAGGGGCGACAAGAGACCCAGTACTTC
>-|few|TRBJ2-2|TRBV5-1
CASSLASPNTGELFF
TGCGCCAGCAGCTTGGCCAGTCCGAACACCGGGGAGCTGTTTTTT